This T cell receptor beta chain derives from a study of beta chain features in type 1 diabetes. Turning to the study itself: Cell yields, gender and age were comparable in patients and healthy donors.

CD4+ cells of the naive, central memory, regulatory and stem cell-like memory types were sorted via CD45RO/CCR7/CD25/CD127/CD95/CD27. Expressed TCRB transcripts were sequenced because the entire RNA isolate underwent reverse transcription. Data came from immunoSEQ multiplex PCR; TCRdb stores just in-frame clones and leaves some out. The repertoire holds 300,000 to 450,000 clones, around a tenth seen once, with about 0.64% in the top ten. CDR3 length: 11 amino acids. V was pared by 4 bases and J by 5 bases, with 9 bases between. Germline V gene lookup returns CDR1 SQVTM and CDR2 ANQGSEA. This clone was found many times. Its antigen is as yet unknown. Study-wide results and limits: Among patients with Type 1 diabetes, TCRB CDR3s were moderately but significantly shorter in every one of the four CD4+ subsets. Naive, central memory and Treg TCRB repertoires appeared more alike in patients than in healthy donors.

V is TRBV29-1 and J is TRBJ2-7; D is perhaps TRBD2 (5 bases). This TCR was recovered from a man aged 30 to 39 with type 1 diabetes. Sequencing was carried out using central memory CD4+ T cells from blood. DNA of the CDR3: TGCAGCGTTGCAACTAGAAACGAGCAGTACTTC. It encodes CSVATRNEQYF.